The 14 T cell receptor beta chains below were found in one sample sequenced in a study of T cell responses to AZD1222 COVID-19 vaccine. Produced via immunoSEQ multiplex PCR; TCRdb's table is partial and in-frame only. The sample lists 50,000 to 70,000 clones, 85% to 90% occurring once. Sequenced here: peripheral blood, sampled on day 0 of MenACWY control vaccination. These receptors all stem from an adult in good health.

The chain is built from TRBV6-5 and TRBJ2-1; D may be TRBD1 (6 bases). Germline CDR1 is MNHEY and CDR2 is SVGAGI. The CDR3 is 16 residues long. Deletions cut 0 bases from V and 3 bases from J, with 12 bases between. CDR3 sequence (DNA): TGTGCCAGCAGTTACTCGAGAGGGGGTAGCTACAATGAGCAGTTCTTC. It encodes CASSYSRGGSYNEQFF.

The rearrangement joins TRBV29-1 to TRBJ2-5, with unresolved D. Germline CDR1 is SQVTM and CDR2 is ANQGSEA. The CDR3 sequence is 16 residues long. V was clipped by 1 base and J by 0 bases, with 15 bases between them. The CDR3 reads CSVEGGKATYQETQYF. The DNA for the CDR3 is TGCAGCGTTGAAGGGGGTAAGGCGACGTACCAAGAGACCCAGTACTTC. The variable domain in full, with the rest retrieved from reference TRBV29-1 and TRBJ2-5, is SAVISQKPSRDICQRGTSLTIQCQVDSQVTMMFWYRQQPGQSLTLIATANQGSEATYESGFVIDKFPISRPNLTFSTLTVSNMSPEDSSIYLCSVEGGKATYQETQYFGPGTRLLVL.

This chain links TRBV5-1 with TRBJ2-2; 9 positions agree with TRBD1. The CDR3 totals 17 residues. V shed 4 bases, J shed 5 bases, and the junction held 12 bases outside the gene matches. Germline V gene data show CDR1 as SGHRS and CDR2 as YFSETQ. CDR3 DNA sequence: TGCGCCAGCAGCACTACGGGACAGGGAAGGCGAACCGGGGAGCTGTTTTTT. Protein: CASSTTGQGRRTGELFF. Full variable domain (missing parts from reference TRBV5-1 and TRBJ2-2): KAGVTQTPRYLIKTRGQQVTLSCSPISGHRSVSWYQQTPGQGLQFLFEYFSETQRNKGNFPGRFSGRQFSNSRSEMNVSTLELGDSALYLCASSTTGQGRRTGELFFGEGSRLTVL.

This clone turned up a few times. The chain employs TRBV7-9 and TRBJ2-4, with TRBD2 identical over 10 bases. The J segment lost 3 bases and the V segment lost 2 bases, leaving 10 bases of the junction unmatched. This CDR3 is built from 18 residues. The germline V gene has CDR1 SEHNR and CDR2 FQNEAQ (reference sequence). DNA for the CDR3: TGTGCCAGCAGCTTAAATTGGAGGACTAGCGGAAACAAAAACATTCAGTACTTC. It specifies CASSLNWRTSGNKNIQYF.

This chain connects TRBV5-8 to TRBJ2-7; D is uncertain. Germline V gene sequence: CDR1 SGHTS, CDR2 YDEGEE. This CDR3 has 14 residues. The V gene lost 0 bases and the J gene lost 2 bases, with 9 bases spanning the gap. The CDR3 nucleotides are TGTGCCAGCAGCTTGGCTGACAACACCTACGAGCAGTACTTC. Amino acid sequence: CASSLADNTYEQYF. The full variable domain, with the rest looked up from reference TRBV5-8 and TRBJ2-7, is EAGVTQSPTHLIKTRGQQATLRCSPISGHTSVYWYQQALGLGLQFLLWYDEGEERNRGNFPPRFSGRQFPNYSSELNVNALELEDSALYLCASSLADNTYEQYFGPGTRLTVT.

The chain recombines TRBV5-1 with TRBJ1-4; 7 nucleotides line up with TRBD1. The V and J ends lost 2 bases and 4 bases, in that order; junction bases with no gene match: 11. Germline CDR1 is SGHRS and CDR2 is YFSETQ. The length of the CDR3 is 17 residues. The CDR3 DNA is TGCGCCAGCAGCTTTACGGTGGGGGGACAGATTAATGAAAAACTGTTTTTT. Protein sequence: CASSFTVGGQINEKLFF.

CDR3 bases: TGTGCCAGCAGTTTAACACCCCAAAATAGCGGGGAGCTGTTTTTT. Its translation: CASSLTPQNSGELFF. The chain combines TRBV28 with TRBJ2-2; no clear D. The V gene lost 2 bases and the J gene lost 7 bases, with 14 bases spanning the gap. Germline loops: CDR1 MDHEN, CDR2 SYDVKM. The CDR3 totals 15 residues.

The rearrangement links TRBV7-9 to TRBJ1-6; TRBD1 agrees at 7 bases. Germline V gene sequence: CDR1 SEHNR, CDR2 FQNEAQ (reference sequence). Trimming took 5 bases from V and 0 from J; bases not matched to a gene: 1. The CDR3 totals 15 residues. The CDR3 protein is CASSRDSSYNSPLHF. In nucleotides, the CDR3 is TGTGCCAGCAGCCGGGACAGCTCCTATAATTCACCCCTCCACTTT.

The chain is built from TRBV28 and TRBJ2-3, with D tentatively TRBD2 (6 bases). This CDR3 is built from 13 residues. Germline V gene data show CDR1 as MDHEN and CDR2 as SYDVKM. Trimming took off 6 bases at V and 11 bases at J, with 18 bases between the two ends. The CDR3 is CASRQTSSGEQYF. In nucleotides, the CDR3 is TGTGCCAGCAGACAGACTAGTTCTGGGGAGCAGTATTTT. The whole variable domain, filled in from reference TRBV28 and TRBJ2-3, reads DVKVTQSSRYLVKRTGEKVFLECVQDMDHENMFWYRQDPGLGLRLIYFSYDVKMKEKGDIPEGYSVSREKKERFSLILESASTNQTSMYLCASRQTSSGEQYFGPGTRLTVL.

The rearrangement joins TRBV10-3 to TRBJ1-6; D is possibly TRBD1 (6 bases). This CDR3 contains 14 residues. V was shortened by 3 bases and J by 8 bases, with 11 bases between the two germline ends. Germline CDR1 and CDR2: ENHRY and SYGVKD. CDR3 residues: CAISELEGDSPLHF. CDR3 nucleotides: TGTGCCATCAGTGAACTTGAGGGGGATTCACCCCTCCACTTT.

This rearrangement joins TRBV7-2 to TRBJ1-3; D remains unclear. This CDR3 has 16 amino acids. V was clipped by 5 bases and J by 0 bases, with 14 bases between them. Germline CDR1 reads SGHTA; CDR2 reads FQGNSA. CDR3 DNA: TGTGCCAGCAGCGCGCGCAGTAGTTCCTCTGGAAACACCATATATTTT. It encodes CASSARSSSSGNTIYF.

The chain carries TRBV5-1 and TRBJ1-1; D gene unclear. CDR3 size: 13 residues. Germline V CDR1 and CDR2: SGHRS, YFSETQ. Trimming took off 4 bases at V and 1 base at J, with 8 bases between the two ends. The CDR3 DNA follows: TGCGCCAGCAGCCCGGCCGGGAACACTGAAGCTTTCTTT. It is translated as CASSPAGNTEAFF.

This clone was counted a single time. The V and J genes are TRBV12-3 or TRBV12-4 and TRBJ1-2; D call uncertain. Trimming took 6 bases from V and 4 from J, leaving 12 bases between them. The CDR3 is made up of 13 amino acids. CDR3 sequence: CASRPAGFYGYTF. The CDR3 nucleotides read TGTGCCAGCAGACCTGCTGGGTTCTATGGCTACACCTTC.

This chain's CDR3 is CASSYLQGNEQFF. The CDR3 nucleotides read TGTGCCAGCAGTTACTTACAGGGTAATGAGCAGTTCTTC. The V gene is TRBV6-5, the J gene TRBJ2-1, with D possibly TRBD1 on 6 matching bases. Germline V gives CDR1 MNHEY, CDR2 SVGAGI. This CDR3 contains 13 residues. Trimming took 1 base from V and 7 from J, leaving 8 bases between them.